A selection of T cell receptor beta chains follows, all from one sample in a study of blood T cell repertoires in COVID-19. Repertoires were generated with immunoSEQ multiplex PCR, while TCRdb's copy carries only in-frame clones and drops some. The profile shows hundreds of thousands of clones, approximately 85% of them singletons. Sequenced: peripheral blood. These receptors were collected from a man between 50 and 59 years old with active or convalescent COVID-19. The CDR3 runs from the conserved cysteine through the conserved F or W. Fields, in order: J gene, D gene, V gene, clone size, CDR3 protein, CDR3 DNA. D genes are given only for firm matches. For some rows the clone size is stated as once, few or many, or as a class when expanded; others skip it.

j_call: TRBJ1-6; d_call: -; v_call: TRBV3-1/TRBV3-2; clone_size: -; cdr3_aa: CASSTGGGIRGSPLHF; cdr3_nt: TGTGCCAGCAGTACTGGGGGGGGCATACGTGGATCACCCCTCCACTTT
j_call: TRBJ2-7; d_call: TRBD1; v_call: TRBV4-1; clone_size: -; cdr3_aa: CASSQGSPGGGGVEQYF; cdr3_nt: TGCGCCAGCAGCCAAGGGTCCCCAGGGGGTGGAGGTGTCGAGCAGTACTTC
j_call: TRBJ2-7; d_call: -; v_call: TRBV4-2; clone_size: once; cdr3_aa: CASSQDQVPFYEQYF; cdr3_nt: TGTGCCAGCAGCCAAGATCAGGTCCCATTCTACGAGCAGTACTTC
j_call: TRBJ1-1; d_call: -; v_call: TRBV5-1; clone_size: -; cdr3_aa: CASSLRGDSNTEAFF; cdr3_nt: TGCGCCAGCAGCTTGCGAGGAGACTCGAACACTGAAGCTTTCTTT
j_call: TRBJ2-2; d_call: -; v_call: TRBV7-3; clone_size: -; cdr3_aa: CASSLLGPTTNTGELFF; cdr3_nt: TGTGCCAGCAGCTTACTGGGGCCGACAACTAACACCGGGGAGCTGTTTTTT
j_call: TRBJ1-1; d_call: -; v_call: TRBV18; clone_size: -; cdr3_aa: CASSPRPGTEAFF; cdr3_nt: TGTGCCAGCTCACCCCGTCCGGGCACTGAAGCTTTCTTT
j_call: TRBJ2-5; d_call: TRBD1; v_call: TRBV3-1/TRBV3-2; clone_size: few; cdr3_aa: CASSLQGGTETQYF; cdr3_nt: TGTGCCAGCAGCCTACAGGGGGGTACAGAGACCCAGTACTTC
j_call: TRBJ1-2; d_call: -; v_call: TRBV11-2; clone_size: -; cdr3_aa: CASSLEVGAAYYGYTF; cdr3_nt: TGTGCCAGCAGCTTAGAAGTAGGGGCGGCGTACTATGGCTACACCTTC
j_call: TRBJ1-4; d_call: -; v_call: TRBV5-1; clone_size: -; cdr3_aa: CASKEGRINEKLFF; cdr3_nt: TGCGCCAGCAAGGAGGGCAGGATAAATGAAAAACTGTTTTTT
j_call: TRBJ2-7; d_call: -; v_call: TRBV15; clone_size: -; cdr3_aa: CATSTPDGSDSYEQYF; cdr3_nt: TGTGCCACCAGCACCCCCGACGGGTCTGACTCCTACGAGCAGTACTTC
j_call: TRBJ2-3; d_call: -; v_call: TRBV15; clone_size: -; cdr3_aa: CATSRDLGSSSTQYF; cdr3_nt: TGTGCCACCAGCAGAGATCTCGGCTCTAGCAGTACGCAGTATTTT
j_call: TRBJ2-5; d_call: TRBD1; v_call: TRBV9; clone_size: -; cdr3_aa: CASSATGFEETQYF; cdr3_nt: TGTGCCAGCAGCGCGACAGGGTTTGAAGAGACCCAGTACTTC
j_call: TRBJ2-5; d_call: TRBD1; v_call: TRBV29-1; clone_size: -; cdr3_aa: CSAWDRGTQYF; cdr3_nt: TGCAGCGCATGGGACAGGGGGACCCAGTACTTC
j_call: TRBJ2-2; d_call: TRBD2; v_call: TRBV7-6; clone_size: -; cdr3_aa: CASSLGAGENTGELFF; cdr3_nt: TGTGCCAGCAGCTTGGGAGCGGGGGAGAACACCGGGGAGCTGTTTTTT
j_call: TRBJ1-5; d_call: -; v_call: TRBV28; clone_size: -; cdr3_aa: CASSLKYRANQPQHF; cdr3_nt: TGTGCCAGCAGTTTAAAGTACAGGGCTAATCAGCCCCAGCATTTT
j_call: TRBJ1-1; d_call: -; v_call: TRBV3-1/TRBV3-2; clone_size: -; cdr3_aa: CASSQEGETRSAEAFF; cdr3_nt: TGTGCCAGCAGCCAAGAAGGTGAGACAAGGTCGGCTGAAGCTTTCTTT
j_call: TRBJ2-1; d_call: -; v_call: TRBV5-5; clone_size: -; cdr3_aa: CASSLDKYNEQFF; cdr3_nt: TGTGCCAGCAGCCTGGACAAGTACAATGAGCAGTTCTTC
j_call: TRBJ2-2; d_call: -; v_call: TRBV7-8; clone_size: once; cdr3_aa: CASSTRGTNTGELFF; cdr3_nt: TGTGCCAGCAGCACCCGTGGGACTAACACCGGGGAGCTGTTTTTT
j_call: TRBJ2-1; d_call: -; v_call: TRBV2; clone_size: once; cdr3_aa: CASSVGSLVYNEQFF; cdr3_nt: TGTGCCAGCAGTGTCGGGAGCCTCGTTTACAATGAGCAGTTCTTC
j_call: TRBJ2-3; d_call: -; v_call: TRBV9; clone_size: -; cdr3_aa: CASTPGVTDTQYF; cdr3_nt: TGTGCCAGCACACCGGGGGTCACAGATACGCAGTATTTT
j_call: TRBJ2-7; d_call: TRBD2; v_call: TRBV23-1; clone_size: -; cdr3_aa: CASSHRRGGRAYEQYF; cdr3_nt: TGCGCCAGCAGTCACCGTCGGGGCGGGAGGGCCTACGAGCAGTACTTC
j_call: TRBJ2-7; d_call: TRBD1; v_call: TRBV27; clone_size: -; cdr3_aa: CASNRQGAYEQYF; cdr3_nt: TGTGCCAGCAATAGACAGGGGGCCTACGAGCAGTACTTC
j_call: TRBJ2-5; d_call: -; v_call: TRBV2; clone_size: -; cdr3_aa: CASRDSQETQYF; cdr3_nt: TGTGCCAGCAGGGACAGCCAAGAGACCCAGTACTTC
j_call: TRBJ2-1; d_call: -; v_call: TRBV11-3; clone_size: once; cdr3_aa: CASSTPSRIYNEQFF; cdr3_nt: TGTGCCAGCAGCACACCTAGCAGAATTTACAATGAGCAGTTCTTC
j_call: TRBJ2-7; d_call: -; v_call: TRBV6-1; clone_size: -; cdr3_aa: CASSEGEGEYEQYF; cdr3_nt: TGTGCCAGCAGTGAAGGGGAGGGGGAGTACGAGCAGTACTTC
j_call: TRBJ1-2; d_call: -; v_call: TRBV7-2; clone_size: -; cdr3_aa: CASSPTDTYGYTF; cdr3_nt: TGTGCCAGCAGCCCGACAGATACCTATGGCTACACCTTC
j_call: TRBJ1-6; d_call: -; v_call: TRBV7-3; clone_size: -; cdr3_aa: CASSLTGNSPLHF; cdr3_nt: TGTGCCAGCAGCCTTACAGGGAATTCACCCCTCCACTTT
j_call: TRBJ2-7; d_call: TRBD1; v_call: TRBV28; clone_size: -; cdr3_aa: CASSLATGGKNYEQYF; cdr3_nt: TGTGCCAGCAGTCTCGCGACAGGGGGCAAAAACTACGAGCAGTACTTC
j_call: TRBJ2-3; d_call: -; v_call: TRBV7-6; clone_size: -; cdr3_aa: CASSLQATQYF; cdr3_nt: TGTGCCAGCAGCTTACAAGCAACGCAGTATTTT
j_call: TRBJ1-3; d_call: TRBD1; v_call: TRBV6-5; clone_size: -; cdr3_aa: CASSRDRASGNTIYF; cdr3_nt: TGTGCCAGCAGTCGGGACAGGGCATCTGGAAACACCATATATTTT
j_call: TRBJ1-3; d_call: -; v_call: TRBV7-3; clone_size: -; cdr3_aa: CASSLGRPTAGNTIYF; cdr3_nt: TGTGCCAGCAGCTTAGGACGCCCGACAGCTGGAAACACCATATATTTT
j_call: TRBJ1-5; d_call: -; v_call: TRBV5-4; clone_size: -; cdr3_aa: CASSLGGRGPQPQHF; cdr3_nt: TGTGCCAGCAGCTTGGGGGGCAGGGGACCTCAGCCCCAGCATTTT
j_call: TRBJ2-1; d_call: TRBD1; v_call: TRBV29-1; clone_size: -; cdr3_aa: CSVSGTGVTYNEQFF; cdr3_nt: TGCAGCGTATCCGGGACAGGGGTTACCTACAATGAGCAGTTCTTC
j_call: TRBJ1-1; d_call: -; v_call: TRBV28; clone_size: -; cdr3_aa: CASSPPAEHTEAFF; cdr3_nt: TGTGCCAGCAGTCCCCCGGCGGAGCACACTGAAGCTTTCTTT
j_call: TRBJ1-2; d_call: TRBD1; v_call: TRBV11-2; clone_size: -; cdr3_aa: CASSLGPTGGASGYTF; cdr3_nt: TGTGCCAGCAGCTTAGGTCCAACAGGGGGCGCATCTGGCTACACCTTC
j_call: TRBJ2-3; d_call: TRBD2; v_call: TRBV27; clone_size: -; cdr3_aa: CASGGLGPPFTQYF; cdr3_nt: TGTGCCAGCGGGGGACTAGGTCCCCCATTCACGCAGTATTTT
j_call: TRBJ1-6; d_call: TRBD1; v_call: TRBV9; clone_size: once; cdr3_aa: CASSAGQGYSPLHF; cdr3_nt: TGTGCCAGCAGCGCCGGACAGGGGTATTCACCCCTCCACTTT
j_call: TRBJ1-5; d_call: TRBD1; v_call: TRBV15; clone_size: -; cdr3_aa: CATSSGQGQNQPQHF; cdr3_nt: TGTGCCACCAGCAGCGGACAGGGACAAAATCAGCCCCAGCATTTT
j_call: TRBJ2-1; d_call: -; v_call: TRBV29-1; clone_size: -; cdr3_aa: CSVEGGTSSLDEQFF; cdr3_nt: TGCAGCGTTGAAGGTGGAACTAGCTCCTTGGATGAGCAGTTCTTC
j_call: TRBJ2-7; d_call: -; v_call: TRBV3-1/TRBV3-2; clone_size: few; cdr3_aa: CASSQGMGAYEQYF; cdr3_nt: TGTGCCAGCAGCCAAGGGATGGGAGCCTACGAGCAGTACTTC
j_call: TRBJ2-2; d_call: TRBD1; v_call: TRBV30; clone_size: -; cdr3_aa: CAWSSKERTGINTGELFF; cdr3_nt: TGTGCCTGGAGTTCCAAAGAAAGGACAGGGATAAACACCGGGGAGCTGTTTTTT
j_call: TRBJ1-1; d_call: -; v_call: TRBV7-8; clone_size: -; cdr3_aa: CASSLGQNTEAFF; cdr3_nt: TGTGCCAGCAGCCTGGGACAGAACACTGAAGCTTTCTTT